This section outlines one TCR beta chain sequence together with its context. This clone came up once. The specificity of this receptor is unknown. No much larger clone is present one base from it, and per-base qualities are unavailable. The data belong to a study of T cell responses to AZD1222 COVID-19 vaccine (dated by TCRdb to 2020 to 2023). Notes on the research overall: TCR sequencing covered more than 230 trial participants: 207 given two doses of AZD1222 and 26 given two doses of MenACWY control vaccine. Trial participants were enrolled into age subgroups of 18-55, 56-69 and 70-plus years, which contained around 140, 26 and 57 TCR-sequenced participants, respectively.

Points the paper makes about the study in general: Most participants were white British and females outnumbered males, and the authors suggested that clonal diversity may have been underestimated. The 56-69-year group was small, and its depth increase did not reach significance, likely because of low power. After two AZD1222 doses, both the breadth and the depth of spike-specific TCRs were significantly higher than at day 0 and than in MenACWY recipients. The vaccine-associated CD4 TCRs covered the entire spike protein, and the dominant responses fell in regions 160-218 and 743-854. Epitopes outside the regions mutated in the B.1.351 and B.1.1.7 variants were reportedly recognized by nearly half of the unique spike-specific TCRs. Only five to seven AZD1222 recipients were SARS-CoV-2 seropositive at baseline, limiting conclusions about previously exposed vaccinees. No day 14 peak-response samples were available, so repertoires were characterized only after the peak T cell response.

The CDR3 regions of human TCRbeta chains were analyzed by immunosequencing. As for the authors' bioinformatics: TCRs in the repertoires were matched against a reference library of SARS-CoV-2-specific TCRs that had been generated with the MIRA antigen-specificity platform. Breadth was defined as the fraction of unique TCRs that were SARS-CoV-2-associated, and depth was defined as the fraction of total T cells that were SARS-CoV-2-associated. Each spike-specific TCR was assigned to its reactive spike region and to a CD4 or CD8 class using the MIRA data. Log10-transformed breadth and depth values were compared by one-way ANOVA with Sidak's multiple comparisons tests. TCRdb mirrors the immuneACCESS table, restricted to in-frame sequences. Some clones are absent from its copies; in checked studies, under half trace to an unresolved V gene, and the reason for the others is unknown. Clonal size and the V and J genes are those of that table, whereas D and trimming came from the DNA. This sample has approximately 190,000 clones in its table, and roughly 92% of those were observed once. More than 0.8% of the sample goes to the ten largest clones.

The time point label, as the study defines it: about 28 days (+/-7) after the second vaccine dose. AZD1222 recipients given second doses at about 4 weeks or at about 12 weeks were pooled, since spike-specific TCR depth and breadth were not found to differ between the two schedules. Vaccinee samples came from UK trials COV001 and COV002, including a single-blind randomized controlled phase 2/3 trial of AZD1222 (ChAdOx1 nCoV-19) in healthy adults. For TCRbeta chain sequencing, PBMC samples were collected from trial participants at day 0 and at day 28 after the second dose. Trimming accounts for 2 bases at V and 6 bases at J, while the number of junction bases matched to no gene is 10. The CDR3, cysteine through phenylalanine, is 16 amino acids long. Only CDR3 DNA is held: 48 bases, read in frame from base 1. CDR1 SGHDT and CDR2 YYEEEE are derived from the germline V gene.

The TCR was taken from an adult who received the AZD1222 COVID-19 vaccine. This receptor chain uses TRBV5-6 and TRBJ2-3; 9 bases in the junction line up with TRBD2. Sequenced material: peripheral blood, taken 28 days after the second AZD1222 dose. The nucleotide sequence is TGTGCCAGCAGCTTATTGGGGACTAGCTATGCGGATACGCAGTATTTT. Its translation is CASSLLGTSYADTQYF. With all but the CDR3 taken from the reference TRBV5-6 and TRBJ2-3 genes, the full variable domain is: DAGVTQSPTHLIKTRGQQVTLRCSPKSGHDTVSWYQQALGQGPQFIFQYYEEEERQRGNFPDRFSGHQFPNYSSELNVNALLLGDSALYLCASSLLGTSYADTQYFGPGTRLTVL.